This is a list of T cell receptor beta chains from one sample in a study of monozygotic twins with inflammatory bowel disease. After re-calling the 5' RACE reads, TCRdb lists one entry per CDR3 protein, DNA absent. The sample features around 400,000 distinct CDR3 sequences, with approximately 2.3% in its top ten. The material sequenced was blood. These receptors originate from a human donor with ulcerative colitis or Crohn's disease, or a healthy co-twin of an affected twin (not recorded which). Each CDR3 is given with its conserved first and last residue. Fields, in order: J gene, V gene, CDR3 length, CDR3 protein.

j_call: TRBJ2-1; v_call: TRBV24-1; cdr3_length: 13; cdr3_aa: CATGGVRPNEQFF
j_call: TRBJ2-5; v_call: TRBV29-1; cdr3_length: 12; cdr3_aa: CSVVANQETQYF
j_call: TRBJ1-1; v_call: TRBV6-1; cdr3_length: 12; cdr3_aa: CACRTVNTEAFF
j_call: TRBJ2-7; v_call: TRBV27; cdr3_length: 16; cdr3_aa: CASSLSTGEVFYEQYF
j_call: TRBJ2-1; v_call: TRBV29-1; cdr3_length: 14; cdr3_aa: CSVDVRQGDNEQFF
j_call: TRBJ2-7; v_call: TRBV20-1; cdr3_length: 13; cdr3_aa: CSARDGGGGEQYF
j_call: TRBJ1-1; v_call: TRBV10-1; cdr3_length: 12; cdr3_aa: CASCVSAPEAFF
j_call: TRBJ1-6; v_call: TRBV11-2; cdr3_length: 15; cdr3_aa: CASSLEPGVRSPLHF
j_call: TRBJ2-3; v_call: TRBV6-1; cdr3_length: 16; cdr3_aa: CASRKISGGVEDTQYF
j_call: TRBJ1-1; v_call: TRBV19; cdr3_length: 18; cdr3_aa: CASSSRGHTGPLNTEAFF
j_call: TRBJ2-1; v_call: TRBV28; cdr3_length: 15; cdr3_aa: CASSTSSGNYNEQFF
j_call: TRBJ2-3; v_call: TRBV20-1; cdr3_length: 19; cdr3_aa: CSALREWRSLAGRGDTQYF
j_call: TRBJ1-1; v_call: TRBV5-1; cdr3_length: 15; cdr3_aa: CASSSRDRANTEAFF
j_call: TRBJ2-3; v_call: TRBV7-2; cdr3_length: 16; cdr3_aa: CASSLFGGGPSDTKYF
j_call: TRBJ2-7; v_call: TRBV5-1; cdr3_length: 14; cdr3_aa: CASSPGTGSYEQYF
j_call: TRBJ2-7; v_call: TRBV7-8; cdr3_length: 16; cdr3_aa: CASSPLLAGSSYEQYF
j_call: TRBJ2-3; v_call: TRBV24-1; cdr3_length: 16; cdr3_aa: CATSDSRTNGGDTQYF
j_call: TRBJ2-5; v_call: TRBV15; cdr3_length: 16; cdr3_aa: CATSRAPEDQQETQYF
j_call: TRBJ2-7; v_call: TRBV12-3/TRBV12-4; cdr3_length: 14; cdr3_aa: CASSLRRGAYEQYF
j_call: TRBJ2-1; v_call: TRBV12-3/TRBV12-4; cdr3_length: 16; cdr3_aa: CASSSPGGGADNEQFF
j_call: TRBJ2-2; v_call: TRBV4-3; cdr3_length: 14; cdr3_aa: CASSQITRTGELFF
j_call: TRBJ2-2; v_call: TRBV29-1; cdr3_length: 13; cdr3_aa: CSVLGGVTGELFF
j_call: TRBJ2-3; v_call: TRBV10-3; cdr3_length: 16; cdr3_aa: CAISESGPAPRDTQYF
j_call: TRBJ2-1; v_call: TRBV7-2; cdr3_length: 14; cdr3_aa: CASSTRLANNEQFF
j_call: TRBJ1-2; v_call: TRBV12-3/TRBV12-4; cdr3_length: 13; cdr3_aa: CASSLTAGYGYTF
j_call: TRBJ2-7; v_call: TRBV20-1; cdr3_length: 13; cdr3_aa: CSAYRGASYEQYF
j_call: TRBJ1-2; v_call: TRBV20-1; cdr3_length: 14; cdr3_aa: CSAAQTTTNYGYTF